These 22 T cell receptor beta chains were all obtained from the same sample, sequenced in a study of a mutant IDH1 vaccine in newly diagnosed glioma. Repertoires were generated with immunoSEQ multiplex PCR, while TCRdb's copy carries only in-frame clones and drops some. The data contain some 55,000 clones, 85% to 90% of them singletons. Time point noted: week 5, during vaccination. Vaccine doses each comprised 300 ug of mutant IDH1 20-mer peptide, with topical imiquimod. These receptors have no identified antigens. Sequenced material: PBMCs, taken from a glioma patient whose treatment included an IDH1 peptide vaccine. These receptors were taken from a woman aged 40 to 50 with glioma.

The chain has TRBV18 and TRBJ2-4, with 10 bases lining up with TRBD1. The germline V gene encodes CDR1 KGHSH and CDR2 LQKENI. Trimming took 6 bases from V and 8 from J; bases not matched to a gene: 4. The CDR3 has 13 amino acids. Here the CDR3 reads CASSPGTGDIQYF. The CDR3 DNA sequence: TGTGCCAGCTCCCCCGGGACAGGGGACATTCAGTACTTC.

The CDR3: CASSFSFQGFGLFF. CDR3 bases: TGTGCCAGCAGTTTCTCATTTCAGGGATTCGGACTGTTTTTT. This chain links TRBV6-6 with TRBJ1-4, with D perhaps TRBD1 (5 bases). This CDR3 has 14 residues. Trimming removed 4 bases at V and 13 bases at J, with 19 bases between. Germline values: CDR1 MNHNY, CDR2 SVGAGI (reference sequence).

The CDR3 DNA sequence: TGTGCCAGCAGCTTTGTAGCGCAAGAGACCCAGTACTTC. The encoded protein is CASSFVAQETQYF. The chain employs TRBV7-2 and TRBJ2-5, with a weak D call TRBD2 (5 bases). The CDR3 covers 13 residues. Germline assignment: CDR1 SGHTA and CDR2 FQGNSA. Trimming left V 3 bases short and J 2 bases short, with 7 bases between.

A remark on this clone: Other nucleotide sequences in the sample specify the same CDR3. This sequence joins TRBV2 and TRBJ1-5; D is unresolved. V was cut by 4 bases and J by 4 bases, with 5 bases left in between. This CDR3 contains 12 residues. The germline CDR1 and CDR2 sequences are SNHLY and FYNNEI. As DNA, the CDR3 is TGTGCCAGCAGTGGCACGAATCAGCCCCAGCATTTT. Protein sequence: CASSGTNQPQHF. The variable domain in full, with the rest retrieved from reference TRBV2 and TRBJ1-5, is EPEVTQTPSHQVTQMGQEVILRCVPISNHLYFYWYRQILGQKVEFLVSFYNNEISEKSEIFDDQFSVERPDGSNFTLKIRSTKLEDSAMYFCASSGTNQPQHFGDGTRLSIL.

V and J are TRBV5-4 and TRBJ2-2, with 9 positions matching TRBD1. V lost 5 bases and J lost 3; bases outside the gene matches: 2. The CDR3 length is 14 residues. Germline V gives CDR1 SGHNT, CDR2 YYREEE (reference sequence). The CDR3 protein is CASSWDRDTGELFF. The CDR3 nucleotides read TGTGCCAGCAGTTGGGACAGGGACACCGGGGAGCTGTTTTTT. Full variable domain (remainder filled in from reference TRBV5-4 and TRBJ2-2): ETGVTQSPTHLIKTRGQQVTLRCSSQSGHNTVSWYQQALGQGPQFIFQYYREEENGRGNFPPRFSGLQFPNYSSELNVNALELDDSALYLCASSWDRDTGELFFGEGSRLTVL.

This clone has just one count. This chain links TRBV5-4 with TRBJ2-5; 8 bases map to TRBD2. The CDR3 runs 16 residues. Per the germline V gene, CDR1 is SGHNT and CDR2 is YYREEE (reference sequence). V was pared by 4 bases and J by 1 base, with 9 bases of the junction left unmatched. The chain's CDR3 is CASSLPGTRIQETQYF. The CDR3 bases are TGTGCCAGCAGCCTTCCCGGGACTAGGATCCAAGAGACCCAGTACTTC.

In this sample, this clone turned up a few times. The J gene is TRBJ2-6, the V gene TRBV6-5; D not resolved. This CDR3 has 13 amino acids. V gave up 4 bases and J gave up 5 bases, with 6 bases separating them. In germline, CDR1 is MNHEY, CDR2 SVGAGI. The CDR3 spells CASSSDRANVLTF. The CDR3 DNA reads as TGTGCCAGCAGTTCCGACAGGGCCAACGTCCTGACTTTC.

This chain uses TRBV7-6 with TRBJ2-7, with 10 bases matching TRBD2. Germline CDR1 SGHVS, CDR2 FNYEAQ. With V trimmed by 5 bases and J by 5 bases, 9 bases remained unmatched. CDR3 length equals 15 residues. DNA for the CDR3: TGTGCCAGCAGCCCGCTAGCGGGAGACGCCCACGAGCAGTACTTC. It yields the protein CASSPLAGDAHEQYF.

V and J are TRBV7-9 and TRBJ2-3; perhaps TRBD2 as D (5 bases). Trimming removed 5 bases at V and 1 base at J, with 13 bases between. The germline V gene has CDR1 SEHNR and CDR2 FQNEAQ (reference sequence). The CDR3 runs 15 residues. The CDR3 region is CASSLTREGTDTQYF. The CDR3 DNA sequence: TGTGCCAGCAGCCTTACTAGAGAAGGCACAGATACGCAGTATTTT.

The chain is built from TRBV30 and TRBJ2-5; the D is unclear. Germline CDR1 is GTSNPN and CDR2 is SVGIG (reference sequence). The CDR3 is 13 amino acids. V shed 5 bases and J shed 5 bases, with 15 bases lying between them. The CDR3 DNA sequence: TGTGCCTGGGGCCCTAATCTCGGGGAGACCCAGTACTTC. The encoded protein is CAWGPNLGETQYF.

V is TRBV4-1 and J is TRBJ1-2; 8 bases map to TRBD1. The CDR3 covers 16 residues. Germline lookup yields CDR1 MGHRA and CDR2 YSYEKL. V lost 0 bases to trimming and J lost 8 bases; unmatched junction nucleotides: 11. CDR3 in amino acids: CASSQEADRGVEGYTF. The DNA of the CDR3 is TGCGCCAGCAGCCAAGAGGCCGACAGGGGAGTTGAAGGCTACACCTTC.

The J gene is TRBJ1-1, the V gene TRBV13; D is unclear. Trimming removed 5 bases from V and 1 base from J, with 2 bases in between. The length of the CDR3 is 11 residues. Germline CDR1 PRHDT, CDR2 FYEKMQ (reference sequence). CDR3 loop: CASSPNTEAFF. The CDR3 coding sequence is TGTGCCAGCAGCCCGAACACTGAAGCTTTCTTT.

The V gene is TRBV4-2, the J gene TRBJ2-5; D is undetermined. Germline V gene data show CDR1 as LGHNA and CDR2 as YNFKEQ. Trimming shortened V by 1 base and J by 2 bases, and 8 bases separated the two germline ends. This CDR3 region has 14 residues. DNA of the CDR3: TGTGCCAGCAGCCAAGCGACTGGGCAAGAGACCCAGTACTTC. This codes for CASSQATGQETQYF.

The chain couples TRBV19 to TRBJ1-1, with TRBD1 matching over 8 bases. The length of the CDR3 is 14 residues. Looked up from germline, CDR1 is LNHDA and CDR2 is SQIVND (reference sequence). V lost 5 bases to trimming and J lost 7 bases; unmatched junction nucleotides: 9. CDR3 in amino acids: CASSVDRAFGEAFF. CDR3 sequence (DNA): TGTGCCAGTAGTGTGGACAGGGCCTTCGGTGAAGCTTTCTTT.

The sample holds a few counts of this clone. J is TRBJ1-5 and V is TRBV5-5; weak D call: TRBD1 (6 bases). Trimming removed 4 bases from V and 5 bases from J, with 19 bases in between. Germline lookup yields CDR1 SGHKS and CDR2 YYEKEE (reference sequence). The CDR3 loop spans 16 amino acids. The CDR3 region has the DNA TGTGCCAGCAGCCTCTCGCGGTCAGGGGTCCATCAGCCCCAGCATTTT. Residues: CASSLSRSGVHQPQHF.

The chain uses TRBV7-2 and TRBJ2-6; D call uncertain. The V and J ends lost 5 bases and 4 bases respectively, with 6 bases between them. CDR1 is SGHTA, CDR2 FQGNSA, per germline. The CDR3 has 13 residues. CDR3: CASSIPGANVLTF. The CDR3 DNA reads TGTGCCAGCAGCATTCCAGGGGCCAACGTCCTGACTTTC.

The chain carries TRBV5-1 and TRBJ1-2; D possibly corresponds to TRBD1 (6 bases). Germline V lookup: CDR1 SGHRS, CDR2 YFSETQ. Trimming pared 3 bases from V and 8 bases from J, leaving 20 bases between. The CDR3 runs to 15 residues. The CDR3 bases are TGCGCCAGCAGCTGGGGGCCGGGGCAGGGCAAGGGCTACACCTTC. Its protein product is CASSWGPGQGKGYTF.

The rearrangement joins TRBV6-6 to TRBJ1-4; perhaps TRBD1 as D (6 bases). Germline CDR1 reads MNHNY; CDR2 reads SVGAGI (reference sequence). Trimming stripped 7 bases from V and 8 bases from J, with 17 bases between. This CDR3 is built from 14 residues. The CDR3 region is CASTLGGGGEKLFF. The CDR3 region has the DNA TGTGCCAGCACCTTGGGGGGCGGAGGAGAAAAACTGTTTTTT.

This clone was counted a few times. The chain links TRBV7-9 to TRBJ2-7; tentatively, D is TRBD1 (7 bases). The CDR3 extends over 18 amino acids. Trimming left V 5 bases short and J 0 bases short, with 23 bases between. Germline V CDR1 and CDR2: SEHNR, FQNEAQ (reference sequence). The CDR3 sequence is CASSPPDYRRGLSYEQYF. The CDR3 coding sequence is TGTGCCAGCAGCCCTCCTGACTATCGGAGGGGGCTCTCCTACGAGCAGTACTTC.

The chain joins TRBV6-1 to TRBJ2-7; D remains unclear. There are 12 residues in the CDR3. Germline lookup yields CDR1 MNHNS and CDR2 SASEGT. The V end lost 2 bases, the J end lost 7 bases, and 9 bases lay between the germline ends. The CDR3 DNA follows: TGTGCCAGCAGTGAAACGAGGCGGGAGCAGTACTTC. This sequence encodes CASSETRREQYF.

The DNA for the CDR3 is TGCGCCAGCAGCCAAGATCCCACAGGGGCAAATACAGATACGCAGTATTTT. Its translation is CASSQDPTGANTDTQYF. The J gene is TRBJ2-3, the V gene TRBV4-1; TRBD1 aligns across 7 bases. The germline V gene has CDR1 MGHRA and CDR2 YSYEKL. This CDR3 has 17 amino acids. V gave up 0 bases and J gave up 3 bases; unmatched junction bases: 9.

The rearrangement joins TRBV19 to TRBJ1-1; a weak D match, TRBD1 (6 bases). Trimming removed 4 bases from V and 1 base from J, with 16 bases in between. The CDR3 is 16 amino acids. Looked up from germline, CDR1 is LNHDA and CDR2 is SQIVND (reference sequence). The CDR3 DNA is TGTGCCAGTAGTAGGCCGGGGGCTTCGAGGAACACTGAAGCTTTCTTT. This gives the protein CASSRPGASRNTEAFF.